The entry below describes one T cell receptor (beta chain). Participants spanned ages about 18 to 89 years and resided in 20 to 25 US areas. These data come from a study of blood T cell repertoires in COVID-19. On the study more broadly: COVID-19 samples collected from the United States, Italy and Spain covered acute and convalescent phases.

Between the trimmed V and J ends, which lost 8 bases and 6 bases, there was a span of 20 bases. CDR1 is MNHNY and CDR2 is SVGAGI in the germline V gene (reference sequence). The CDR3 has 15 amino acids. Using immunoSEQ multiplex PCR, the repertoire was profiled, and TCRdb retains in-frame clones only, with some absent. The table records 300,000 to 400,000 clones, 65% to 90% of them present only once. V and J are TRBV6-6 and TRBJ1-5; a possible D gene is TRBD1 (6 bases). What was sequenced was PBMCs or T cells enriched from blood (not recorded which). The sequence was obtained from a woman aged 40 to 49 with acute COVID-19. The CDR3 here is CASAPGEGVGQPQHF. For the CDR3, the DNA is TGTGCCAGCGCCCCGGGGGAGGGGGTTGGTCAGCCCCAGCATTTT.